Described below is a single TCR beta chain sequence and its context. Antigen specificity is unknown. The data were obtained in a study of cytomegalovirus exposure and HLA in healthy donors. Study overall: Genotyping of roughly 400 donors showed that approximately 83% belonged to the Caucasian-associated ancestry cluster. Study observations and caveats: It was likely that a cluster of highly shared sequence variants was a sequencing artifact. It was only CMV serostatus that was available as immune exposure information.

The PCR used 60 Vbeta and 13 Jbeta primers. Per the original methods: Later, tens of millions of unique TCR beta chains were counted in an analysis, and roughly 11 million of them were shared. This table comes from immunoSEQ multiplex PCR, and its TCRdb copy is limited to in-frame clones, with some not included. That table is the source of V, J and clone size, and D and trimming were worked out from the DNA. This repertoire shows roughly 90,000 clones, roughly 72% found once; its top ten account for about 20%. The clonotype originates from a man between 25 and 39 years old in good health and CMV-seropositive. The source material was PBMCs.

The CDR3 reads CASSSPTGIFSYEQYF. The CDR3 nucleotides read TGTGCCAGCAGCTCCCCGACAGGGATATTCTCCTACGAGCAGTACTTC. The rearrangement links TRBV7-2 to TRBJ2-7; 7 bases line up with TRBD1. The CDR3 has 16 residues. V shed 4 bases and J 0 bases; nucleotides not matched to a gene: 9. Per the germline V gene, CDR1 is SGHTA and CDR2 is FQGNSA.